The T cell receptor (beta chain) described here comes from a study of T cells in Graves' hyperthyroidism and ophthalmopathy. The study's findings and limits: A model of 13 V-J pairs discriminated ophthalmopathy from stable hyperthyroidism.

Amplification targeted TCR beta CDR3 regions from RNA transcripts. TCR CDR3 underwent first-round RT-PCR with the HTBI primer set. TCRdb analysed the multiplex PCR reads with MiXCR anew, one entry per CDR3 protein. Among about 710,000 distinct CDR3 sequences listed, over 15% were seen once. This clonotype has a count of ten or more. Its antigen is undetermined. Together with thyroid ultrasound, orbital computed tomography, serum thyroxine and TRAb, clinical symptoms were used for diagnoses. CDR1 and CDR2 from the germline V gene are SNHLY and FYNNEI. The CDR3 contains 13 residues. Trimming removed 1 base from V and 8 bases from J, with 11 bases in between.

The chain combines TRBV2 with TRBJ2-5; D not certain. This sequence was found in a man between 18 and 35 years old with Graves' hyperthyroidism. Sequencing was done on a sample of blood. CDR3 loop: CASSEEAGKTQYF. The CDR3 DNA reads TGTGCCAGCAGTGAAGAGGCTGGAAAAACCCAGTACTTC.